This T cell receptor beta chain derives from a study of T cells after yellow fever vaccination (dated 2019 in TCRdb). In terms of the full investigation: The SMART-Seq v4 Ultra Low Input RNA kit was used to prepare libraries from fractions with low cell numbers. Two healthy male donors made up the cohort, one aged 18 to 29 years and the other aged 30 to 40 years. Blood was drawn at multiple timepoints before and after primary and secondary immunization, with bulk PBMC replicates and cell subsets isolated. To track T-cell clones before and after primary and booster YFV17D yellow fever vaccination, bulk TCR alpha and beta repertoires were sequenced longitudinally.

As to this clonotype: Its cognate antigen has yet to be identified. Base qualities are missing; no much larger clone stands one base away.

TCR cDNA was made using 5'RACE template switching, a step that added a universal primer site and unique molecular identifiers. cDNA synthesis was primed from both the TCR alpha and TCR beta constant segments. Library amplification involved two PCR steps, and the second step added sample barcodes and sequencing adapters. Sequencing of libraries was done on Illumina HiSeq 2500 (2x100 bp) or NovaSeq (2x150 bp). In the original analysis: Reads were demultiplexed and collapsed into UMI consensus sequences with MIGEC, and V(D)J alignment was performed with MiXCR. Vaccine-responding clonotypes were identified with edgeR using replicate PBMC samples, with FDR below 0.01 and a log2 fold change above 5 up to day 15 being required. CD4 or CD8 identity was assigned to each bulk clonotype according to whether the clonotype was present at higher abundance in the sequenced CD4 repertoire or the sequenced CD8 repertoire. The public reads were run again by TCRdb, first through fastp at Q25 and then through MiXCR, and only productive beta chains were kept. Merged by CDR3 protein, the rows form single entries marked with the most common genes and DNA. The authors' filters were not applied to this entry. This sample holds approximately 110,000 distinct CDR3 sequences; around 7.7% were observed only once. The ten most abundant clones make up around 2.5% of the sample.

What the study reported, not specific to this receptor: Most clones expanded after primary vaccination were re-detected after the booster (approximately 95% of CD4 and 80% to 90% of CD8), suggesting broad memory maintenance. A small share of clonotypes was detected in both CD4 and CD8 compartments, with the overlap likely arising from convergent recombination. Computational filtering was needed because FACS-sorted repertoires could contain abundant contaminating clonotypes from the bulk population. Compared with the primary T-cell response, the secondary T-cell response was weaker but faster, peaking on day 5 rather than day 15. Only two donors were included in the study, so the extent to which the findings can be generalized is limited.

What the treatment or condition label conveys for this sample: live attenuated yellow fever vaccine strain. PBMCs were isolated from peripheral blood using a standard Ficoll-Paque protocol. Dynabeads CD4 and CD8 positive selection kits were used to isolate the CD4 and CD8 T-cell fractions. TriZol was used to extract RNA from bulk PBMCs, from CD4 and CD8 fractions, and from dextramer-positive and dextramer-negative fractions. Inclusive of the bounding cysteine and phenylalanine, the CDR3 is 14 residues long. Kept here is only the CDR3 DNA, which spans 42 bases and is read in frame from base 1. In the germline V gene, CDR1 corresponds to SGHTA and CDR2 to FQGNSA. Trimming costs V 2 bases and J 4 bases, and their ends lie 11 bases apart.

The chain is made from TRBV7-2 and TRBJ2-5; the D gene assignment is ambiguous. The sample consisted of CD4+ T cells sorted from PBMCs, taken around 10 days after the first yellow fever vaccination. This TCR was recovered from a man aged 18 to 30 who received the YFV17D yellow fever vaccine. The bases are TGTGCCAGCAGCTTACCGGGCAGGCCAGAGACCCAGTACTTC. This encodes CASSLPGRPETQYF.